The 8 T cell receptor beta chains given below trace back to one sample, sequenced in a study of technical replicates of blood from a handful of donors. Libraries were prepared by immunoSEQ multiplex PCR; TCRdb keeps only in-frame clonotypes and omits some of them. The repertoire holds 78,000 or so clones, with 90% to 95% as singletons. Material: T cells isolated from PBMCs. These receptors all come from a human donor in good health. Some clones in this sample may be carry-over from other donors' samples.

The genes are TRBV2 and TRBJ2-3; TRBD1 might be the D (5 bases). CDR3 length equals 14 residues. Germline CDR1 reads SNHLY; CDR2 reads FYNNEI. V lost 4 bases and J lost 2, with 10 bases in between. This CDR3 is CASSVVTDTDTQYF. CDR3 sequence (DNA): TGTGCCAGCAGTGTTGTGACAGACACAGATACGCAGTATTTT.

The V call is TRBV5-1, the J call TRBJ2-5, with 8 nucleotides matching TRBD1. Germline CDR1 and CDR2: SGHRS and YFSETQ. The CDR3 covers 14 residues. J was trimmed by 6 bases and V by 4 bases; bases with no gene match: 8. CDR3 nucleotides: TGCGCCAGCAGCCAGGACAGGGTGAGGAAGACCCAGTACTTC. Protein product: CASSQDRVRKTQYF.

This clone was seen a handful of times. The gene calls are TRBV5-1 and TRBJ2-1, with TRBD2 matching 9 bases. Per germline, CDR1 SGHRS and CDR2 YFSETQ. V was pared by 5 bases and J by 4 bases, with 10 bases of the junction left unmatched. The CDR3 is 16 residues long. The DNA of the CDR3 is TGCGCCAGCAGTCGCGGGGGGGCCCAATCGTACAATGAGCAGTTCTTC. It codes for CASSRGGAQSYNEQFF.

This chain links TRBV5-6 with TRBJ1-1, with TRBD1 identical over 9 bases. This CDR3 is built from 19 residues. Germline trimming cut 2 bases from V and 6 bases from J; bases unmatched to any gene: 20. Germline CDR1 SGHDT, CDR2 YYEEEE. The CDR3, as DNA: TGTGCCAGCAGCTTAACCCGACAGGGGGGGGGTTGTTTTTCGGCTGAAGCTTTCTTT. It specifies CASSLTRQGGGCFSAEAFF.

This clone was picked up a small number of times. J is TRBJ1-5 and V is TRBV28, with no clear D. CDR1 and CDR2 from the germline V gene are MDHEN and SYDVKM. V dropped 6 bases and J dropped 1 base, with 10 bases sitting between them. The CDR3 runs 14 residues. The CDR3 region has the DNA TGTGCCAGCAGCTCAAGCCTAAGCAATCAGCCCCAGCATTTT. Its translation: CASSSSLSNQPQHF. Combining the CDR3 with reference TRBV28 and TRBJ1-5 gives the whole variable domain DVKVTQSSRYLVKRTGEKVFLECVQDMDHENMFWYRQDPGLGLRLIYFSYDVKMKEKGDIPEGYSVSREKKERFSLILESASTNQTSMYLCASSSSLSNQPQHFGDGTRLSIL.

The rearrangement links TRBV29-1 to TRBJ2-7; TRBD1 agrees at 11 bases. V shed 7 bases, J shed 5 bases, and the junction held 10 bases outside the gene matches. Germline V gene data show CDR1 as SQVTM and CDR2 as ANQGSEA. This CDR3 has 14 amino acids. The CDR3 nucleotides read TGCAGCGCTGGGGGAGGGACAGGGGGTGACGAGCAGTACTTC. Amino acids: CSAGGGTGGDEQYF.

CDR3 in amino acids: CAIAGREIYNSPLHF. The CDR3, as DNA: TGTGCCATAGCGGGGAGAGAGATCTATAATTCACCCCTCCACTTT. The rearrangement uses TRBV30 and TRBJ1-6, with D uncertain. The V gene lost 8 bases and the J gene lost 3 bases, with 17 bases spanning the gap. The CDR3 is made up of 15 amino acids. Germline CDR1 reads GTSNPN; CDR2 reads SVGIG (reference sequence).

The sample holds one count of this clone. The chain is built from TRBV7-9 and TRBJ1-2; 7 nucleotides line up with TRBD1. The CDR3 runs to 18 residues. The germline V gene has CDR1 SEHNR and CDR2 FQNEAQ (reference sequence). Losses at the gene ends were 5 bases for V and 3 bases for J; bases not matched to a gene: 18. The CDR3 reads CASSRGQTGPAPYYGYTF. CDR3 nucleotide sequence: TGTGCCAGCAGCCGGGGACAGACGGGACCTGCCCCTTACTATGGCTACACCTTC.